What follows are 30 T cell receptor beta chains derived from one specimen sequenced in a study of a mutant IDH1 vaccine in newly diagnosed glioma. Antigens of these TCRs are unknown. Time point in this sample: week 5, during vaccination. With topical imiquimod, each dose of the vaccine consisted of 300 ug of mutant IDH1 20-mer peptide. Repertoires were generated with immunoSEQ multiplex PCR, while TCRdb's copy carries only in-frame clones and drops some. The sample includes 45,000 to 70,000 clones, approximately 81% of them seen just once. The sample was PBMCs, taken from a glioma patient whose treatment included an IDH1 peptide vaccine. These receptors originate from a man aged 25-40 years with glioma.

CDR3 in DNA: TGTGCCAGCAGTTCTTCCCCATGGGACGGCAATCAGCCCCAGCATTTT. It yields the protein CASSSSPWDGNQPQHF. The chain combines TRBV28 with TRBJ1-5; maybe TRBD1 (5 bases). CDR1 is MDHEN, CDR2 SYDVKM, per germline. Trimming took off 4 bases at V and 2 bases at J, with 15 bases between the two ends. This CDR3 has 16 amino acids.

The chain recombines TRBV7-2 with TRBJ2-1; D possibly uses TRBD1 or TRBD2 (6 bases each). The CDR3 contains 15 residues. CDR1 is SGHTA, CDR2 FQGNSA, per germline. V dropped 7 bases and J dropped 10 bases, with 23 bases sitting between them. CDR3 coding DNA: TGTGCCAGCACCGCGTGGGGACAACCCGCGGGGGAGCAGTTCTTC. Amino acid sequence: CASTAWGQPAGEQFF.

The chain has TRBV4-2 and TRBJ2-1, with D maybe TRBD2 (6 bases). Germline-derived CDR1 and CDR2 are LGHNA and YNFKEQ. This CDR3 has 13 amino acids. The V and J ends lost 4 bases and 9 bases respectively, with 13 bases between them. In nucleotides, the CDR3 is TGTGCCAGCAGCCCGACTAGTTTCGTTGAGCAGTTCTTC. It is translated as CASSPTSFVEQFF.

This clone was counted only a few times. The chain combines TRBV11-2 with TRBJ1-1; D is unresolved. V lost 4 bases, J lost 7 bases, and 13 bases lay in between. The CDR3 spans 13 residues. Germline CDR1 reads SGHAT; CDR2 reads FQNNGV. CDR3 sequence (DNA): TGTGCCAGCAGCTCGCGCCCCCACGTTGAAGCTTTCTTT. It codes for CASSSRPHVEAFF.

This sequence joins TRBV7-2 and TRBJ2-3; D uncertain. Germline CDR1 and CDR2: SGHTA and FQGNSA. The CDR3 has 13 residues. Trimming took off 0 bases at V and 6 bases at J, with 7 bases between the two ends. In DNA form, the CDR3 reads TGTGCCAGCAGCTTAGCCCCGCGGGATACGCAGTATTTT. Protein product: CASSLAPRDTQYF.

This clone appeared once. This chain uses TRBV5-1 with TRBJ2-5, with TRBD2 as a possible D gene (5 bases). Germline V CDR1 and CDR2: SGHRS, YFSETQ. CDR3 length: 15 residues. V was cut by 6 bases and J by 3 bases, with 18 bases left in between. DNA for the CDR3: TGCGCCAGCATCCTCGAGGAGAGGGATGAAGAGACCCAGTACTTC. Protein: CASILEERDEETQYF.

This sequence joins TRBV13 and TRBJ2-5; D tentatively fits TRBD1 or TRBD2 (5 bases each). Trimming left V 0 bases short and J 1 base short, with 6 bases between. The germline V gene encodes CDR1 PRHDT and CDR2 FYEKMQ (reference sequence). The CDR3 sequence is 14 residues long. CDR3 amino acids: CASSLGGTQETQYF. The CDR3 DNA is TGTGCCAGCAGCTTAGGTGGGACCCAAGAGACCCAGTACTTC.

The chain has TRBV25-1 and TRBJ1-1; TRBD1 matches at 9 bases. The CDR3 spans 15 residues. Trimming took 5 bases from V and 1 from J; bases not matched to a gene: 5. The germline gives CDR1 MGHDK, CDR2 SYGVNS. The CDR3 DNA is TGTGCCAGCAGTAAACAGGGGGCAAGGAACACTGAAGCTTTCTTT. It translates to CASSKQGARNTEAFF.

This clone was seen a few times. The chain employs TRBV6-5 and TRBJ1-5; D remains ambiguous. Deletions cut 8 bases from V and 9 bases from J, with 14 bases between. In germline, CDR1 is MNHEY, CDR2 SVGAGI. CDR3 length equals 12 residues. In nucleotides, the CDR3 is TGTGCCAGCCTTCAACCCGTGAGGCCCCAGCATTTT. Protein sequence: CASLQPVRPQHF.

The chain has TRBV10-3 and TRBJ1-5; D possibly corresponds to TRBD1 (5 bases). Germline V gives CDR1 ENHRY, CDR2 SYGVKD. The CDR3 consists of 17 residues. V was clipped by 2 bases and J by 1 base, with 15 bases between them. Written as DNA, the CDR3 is TGTGCCATCAGTGAGGGACAAAACGGGCTGAGCAATCAGCCCCAGCATTTT. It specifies CAISEGQNGLSNQPQHF.

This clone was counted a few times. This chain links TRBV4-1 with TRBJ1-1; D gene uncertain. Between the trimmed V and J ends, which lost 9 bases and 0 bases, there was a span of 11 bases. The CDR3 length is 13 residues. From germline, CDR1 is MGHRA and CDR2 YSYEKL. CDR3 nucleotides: TGCGCCAGTACTTCCGGGTTGAACACTGAAGCTTTCTTT. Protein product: CASTSGLNTEAFF.

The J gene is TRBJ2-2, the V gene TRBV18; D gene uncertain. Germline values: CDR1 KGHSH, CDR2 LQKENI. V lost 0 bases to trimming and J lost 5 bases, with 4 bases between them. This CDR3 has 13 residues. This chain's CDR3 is CASSPPGTGELFF. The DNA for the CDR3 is TGTGCCAGCTCACCACCAGGTACCGGGGAGCTGTTTTTT.

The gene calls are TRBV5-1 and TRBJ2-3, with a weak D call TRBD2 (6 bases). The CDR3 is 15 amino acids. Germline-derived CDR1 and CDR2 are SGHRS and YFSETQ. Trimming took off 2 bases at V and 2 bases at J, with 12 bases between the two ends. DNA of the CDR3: TGCGCCAGCAGCTTTGCGGGACTCTCCACAGATACGCAGTATTTT. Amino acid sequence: CASSFAGLSTDTQYF.

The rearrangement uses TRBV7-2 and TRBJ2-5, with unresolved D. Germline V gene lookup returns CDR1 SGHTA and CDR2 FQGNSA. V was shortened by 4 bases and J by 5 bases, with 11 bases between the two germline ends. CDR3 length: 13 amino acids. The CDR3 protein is CASSSRSRETQYF. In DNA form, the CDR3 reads TGTGCCAGCAGCTCCCGCAGTAGGGAGACCCAGTACTTC.

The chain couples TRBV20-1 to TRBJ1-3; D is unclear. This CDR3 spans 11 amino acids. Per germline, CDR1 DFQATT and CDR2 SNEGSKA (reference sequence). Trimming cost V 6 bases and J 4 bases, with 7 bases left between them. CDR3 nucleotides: TGCAGTGCCTTGGGAGGAAACACCATATATTTT. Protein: CSALGGNTIYF.

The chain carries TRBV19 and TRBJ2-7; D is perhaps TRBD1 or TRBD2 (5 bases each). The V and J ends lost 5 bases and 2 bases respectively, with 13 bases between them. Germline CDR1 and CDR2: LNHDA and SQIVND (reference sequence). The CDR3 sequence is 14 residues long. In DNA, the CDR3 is TGTGCCAGTAGTCCTGGGGGTCAACCCTACGAGCAGTACTTC. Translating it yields CASSPGGQPYEQYF.

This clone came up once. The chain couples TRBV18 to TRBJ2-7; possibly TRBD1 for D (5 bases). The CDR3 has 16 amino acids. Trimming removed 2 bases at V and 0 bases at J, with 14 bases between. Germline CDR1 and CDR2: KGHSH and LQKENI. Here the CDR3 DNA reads TGTGCCAGCTCACCATTTTTAGGCAGGGTCTCCTACGAGCAGTACTTC. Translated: CASSPFLGRVSYEQYF.

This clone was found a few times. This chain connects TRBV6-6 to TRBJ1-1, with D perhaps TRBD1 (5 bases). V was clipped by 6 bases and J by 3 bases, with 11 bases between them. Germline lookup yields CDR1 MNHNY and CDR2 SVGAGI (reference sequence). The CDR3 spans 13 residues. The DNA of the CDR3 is TGTGCCAGCAGCAAAGACAGTTACACTGAAGCTTTCTTT. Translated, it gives CASSKDSYTEAFF.

CDR3 region: CASSWGHTEAFF. DNA of the CDR3: TGTGCCAGCAGCTGGGGGCACACTGAAGCTTTCTTT. The genes are TRBV5-5 and TRBJ1-1, with TRBD1 as a possible D gene (6 bases). The CDR3 covers 12 residues. Germline CDR1 is SGHKS and CDR2 is YYEKEE (reference sequence). Trimming removed 3 bases at V and 3 bases at J, with 6 bases between.

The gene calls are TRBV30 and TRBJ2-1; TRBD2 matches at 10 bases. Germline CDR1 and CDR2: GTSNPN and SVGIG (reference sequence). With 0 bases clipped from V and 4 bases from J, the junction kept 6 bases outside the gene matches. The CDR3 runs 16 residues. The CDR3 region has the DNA TGTGCCTGGAGTGTTTGGCTAGCGGGGGCATACAATGAGCAGTTCTTC. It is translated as CAWSVWLAGAYNEQFF. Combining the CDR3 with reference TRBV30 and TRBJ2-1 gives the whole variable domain SQTIHQWPATLVQPVGSPLSLECTVEGTSNPNLYWYRQAAGRGLQLLFYSVGIGQISSEVPQNLSASRPQDRQFILSSKKLLLSDSGFYLCAWSVWLAGAYNEQFFGPGTRLTVL.

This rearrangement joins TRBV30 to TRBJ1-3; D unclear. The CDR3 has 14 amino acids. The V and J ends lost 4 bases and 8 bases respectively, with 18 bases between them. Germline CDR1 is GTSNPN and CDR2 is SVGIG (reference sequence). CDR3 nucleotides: TGTGCCTGGACCCGGGCCAGGATATCAGACACCATATATTTT. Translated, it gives CAWTRARISDTIYF.

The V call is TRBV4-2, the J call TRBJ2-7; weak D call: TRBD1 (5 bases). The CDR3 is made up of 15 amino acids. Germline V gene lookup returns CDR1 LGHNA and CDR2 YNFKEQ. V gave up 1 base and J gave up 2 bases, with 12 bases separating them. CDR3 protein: CASSQGQGETYEQYF. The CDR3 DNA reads TGTGCCAGCAGCCAAGGGCAGGGCGAGACCTACGAGCAGTACTTC.

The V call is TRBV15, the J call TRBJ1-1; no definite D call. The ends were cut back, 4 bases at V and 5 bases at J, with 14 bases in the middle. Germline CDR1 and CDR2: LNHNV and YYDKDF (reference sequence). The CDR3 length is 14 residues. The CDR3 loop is CATSILNSDTEAFF. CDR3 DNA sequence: TGTGCCACCAGCATCTTAAACTCTGATACTGAAGCTTTCTTT.

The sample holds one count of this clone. The CDR3 here is CASRLGQGGGYTF. In DNA, the CDR3 is TGTGCAAGTCGCCTGGGACAGGGGGGCGGCTACACCTTC. The chain is built from TRBV12-2 and TRBJ1-2; TRBD1 reflects the table's D call only, with no check against the DNA. TRBV12-2 is a pseudogene. The CDR3 is 13 amino acids.

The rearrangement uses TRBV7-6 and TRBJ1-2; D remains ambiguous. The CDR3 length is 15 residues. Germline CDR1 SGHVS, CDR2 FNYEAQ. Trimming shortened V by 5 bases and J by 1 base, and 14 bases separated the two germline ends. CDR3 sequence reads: CASSSLTWDNYGYTF. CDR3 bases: TGTGCCAGCAGCAGTTTAACATGGGATAACTATGGCTACACCTTC.

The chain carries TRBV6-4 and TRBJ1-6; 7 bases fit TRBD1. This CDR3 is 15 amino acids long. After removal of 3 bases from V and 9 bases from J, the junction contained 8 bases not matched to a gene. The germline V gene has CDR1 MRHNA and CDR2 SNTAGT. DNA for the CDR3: TGTGCCAGCAGTGAGGTGGGAGGGGGCGGTTCACCCCTCCACTTT. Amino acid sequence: CASSEVGGGGSPLHF.

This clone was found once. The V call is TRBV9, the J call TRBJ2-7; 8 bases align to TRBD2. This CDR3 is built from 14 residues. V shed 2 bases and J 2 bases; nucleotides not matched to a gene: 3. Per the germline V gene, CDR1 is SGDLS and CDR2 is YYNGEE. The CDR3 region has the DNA TGTGCCAGCAGCGTTAGCGGGGCGACCTACGAGCAGTACTTC. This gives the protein CASSVSGATYEQYF. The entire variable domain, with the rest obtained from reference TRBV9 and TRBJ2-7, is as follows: DSGVTQTPKHLITATGQRVTLRCSPRSGDLSVYWYQQSLDQGLQFLIQYYNGEERAKGNILERFSAQQFPDLHSELNLSSLELGDSALYFCASSVSGATYEQYFGPGTRLTVT.

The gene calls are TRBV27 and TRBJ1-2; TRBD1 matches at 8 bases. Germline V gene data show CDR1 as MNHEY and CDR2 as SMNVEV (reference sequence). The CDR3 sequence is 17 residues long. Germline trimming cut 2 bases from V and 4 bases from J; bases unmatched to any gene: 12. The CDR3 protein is CASSLTYTPTGVYGYTF. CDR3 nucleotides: TGTGCCAGCAGTTTAACCTACACGCCGACAGGGGTCTATGGCTACACCTTC.

CDR3 region: CASSQGGRGVTEAFF. CDR3 in DNA: TGTGCCAGCAGCCAGGGGGGGAGGGGTGTCACTGAAGCTTTCTTT. The chain combines TRBV7-2 with TRBJ1-1; 7 positions agree with TRBD1. Per germline, CDR1 SGHTA and CDR2 FQGNSA. The CDR3 has 15 amino acids. V shed 5 bases and J 4 bases; nucleotides not matched to a gene: 10.

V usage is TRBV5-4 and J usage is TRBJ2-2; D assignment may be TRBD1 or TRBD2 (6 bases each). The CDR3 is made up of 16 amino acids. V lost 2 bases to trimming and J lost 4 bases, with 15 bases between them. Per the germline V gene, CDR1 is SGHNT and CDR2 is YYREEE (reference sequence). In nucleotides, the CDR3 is TGTGCCAGCAGCTTTGGGGGCCGGGGGTTCACCGGGGAGCTGTTTTTT. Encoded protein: CASSFGGRGFTGELFF.